This T cell receptor (beta chain) was found in a study of blood T cell repertoires in COVID-19. The V end was cut by 2 bases, the J end by 7 bases, with 10 bases between. CDR3 length equals 13 residues. Germline CDR1 SGDLS, CDR2 YYNGEE. Produced via immunoSEQ multiplex PCR; TCRdb's table is partial and in-frame only. The data show about 270,000 clones, 80% to 90% seen once. The specimen was peripheral blood. The source of this sequence is a woman between 70 and 85 years old with acute or convalescent COVID-19. The chain carries TRBV9 and TRBJ1-5; possible D gene TRBD1, 5 bases. The CDR3 coding sequence is TGTGCCAGCAGCGTGCAGGGAGGCCAGCCCCAGCATTTT. It specifies CASSVQGGQPQHF.